A selection of T cell receptor beta chains follows, all from one sample in a study of blood T cell repertoires in COVID-19. This table comes from immunoSEQ multiplex PCR, and its TCRdb copy is limited to in-frame clones, with some not included. The top ten clones hold under 3% of a sample with under 450,000 clones, about 90% of them seen once. Sequencing was done on a sample of PBMCs or T cells enriched from blood (not recorded which). The source of these receptors is a woman between 25 and 40 years old who had recovered from COVID-19. Each CDR3 is given with its conserved first and last residue. D genes are given only for firm matches. Part of the rows lack a size; the others show once, few, many or a class for expanded clones.

j_call cdr3_length d_call clone_size v_call cdr3_aa cdr3_nt
TRBJ2-3 12 NA NA TRBV2 CASSVASDTQYF TGTGCCAGCAGCGTAGCGTCAGATACGCAGTATTTT
TRBJ2-7 15 TRBD1 NA TRBV4-1 CASSQVTGERYEQYF TGCGCCAGCAGCCAAGTGACAGGGGAGCGGTACGAGCAGTACTTC
TRBJ1-2 13 NA NA TRBV3-1/TRBV3-2 CASSQVASGGYTF TGTGCCAGCAGCCAAGTAGCCTCGGGTGGCTACACCTTC
TRBJ1-3 17 NA NA TRBV9 CASSVDAGRSSGNTIYF TGTGCCAGCAGCGTAGATGCGGGGAGATCCTCTGGAAACACCATATATTTT
TRBJ1-3 14 NA NA TRBV5-4 CASSSSGYGNTIYF TGTGCCAGCAGCTCATCAGGGTACGGAAACACCATATATTTT
TRBJ2-7 15 TRBD2 NA TRBV3-1/TRBV3-2 CASSPREGFAYEQYF TGTGCCAGCAGCCCTCGGGAGGGCTTCGCCTACGAGCAGTACTTC
TRBJ2-5 15 TRBD2 NA TRBV7-2 CASSLVRTSAETQYF TGTGCCAGCAGCTTAGTGCGGACTAGCGCCGAGACCCAGTACTTC
TRBJ2-1 16 TRBD2 NA TRBV6-1 CASSEGLTSGTDEQFF TGTGCCAGCAGTGAAGGGTTGACTAGCGGGACGGATGAGCAGTTCTTC
TRBJ2-2 15 TRBD1 NA TRBV2 CASSEMGTGSGELFF TGTGCCAGCAGTGAAATGGGGACAGGGAGCGGGGAGCTGTTTTTT
TRBJ1-4 14 NA NA TRBV15 CATQRGRGYEKLFF TGTGCCACCCAAAGGGGAAGGGGTTACGAAAAACTGTTTTTT
TRBJ2-3 15 TRBD2 NA TRBV30 CAWNVRGGRTDTQYF TGTGCCTGGAATGTGCGGGGGGGACGCACAGATACGCAGTATTTT
TRBJ2-7 15 TRBD2 NA TRBV2 CASLRTSGARYEQYF TGTGCCAGTCTACGGACTAGCGGGGCCCGCTACGAGCAGTACTTC
TRBJ1-1 14 TRBD1 NA TRBV11-1 CASRYRGRGTEAFF TGTGCCAGCAGATACAGGGGCCGTGGGACTGAAGCTTTCTTT
TRBJ2-1 15 NA NA TRBV11-1 CASSQSGGYHNEQFF TGTGCCAGCAGCCAGTCGGGGGGCTACCACAATGAGCAGTTCTTC
TRBJ1-5 12 NA once TRBV12-3/TRBV12-4 CASNTGSQPQHF TGTGCCAGTAACACAGGGTCCCAGCCCCAGCATTTT
TRBJ2-3 16 TRBD2 NA TRBV12-5 CASGPRTSGATDTQYF TGTGCTAGTGGTCCGCGGACTAGCGGGGCGACAGATACGCAGTATTTT
TRBJ2-1 14 TRBD2 NA TRBV30 CACQTGGAYNEQFF TGTGCCTGCCAAACCGGGGGGGCTTACAATGAGCAGTTCTTC
TRBJ1-2 13 NA NA TRBV4-1 CASSQEVGYGYTF TGCGCCAGCAGCCAAGAGGTCGGCTATGGCTACACCTTC
TRBJ1-2 14 TRBD1 NA TRBV28 CASRRTGTNYGYTF TGTGCCAGCAGGAGGACAGGAACTAACTATGGCTACACCTTC
TRBJ1-1 11 NA NA TRBV11-2 CASGRYTEAFF TGTGCCAGTGGTCGGTACACTGAAGCTTTCTTT
TRBJ1-2 13 NA NA TRBV6-4 CASSEREGDGYTF TGTGCCAGCAGTGAGAGGGAGGGGGATGGCTACACCTTC
TRBJ1-2 14 NA NA TRBV3-1/TRBV3-2 CASSHIGENYGYTF TGTGCCAGCAGCCATATAGGGGAAAACTATGGCTACACCTTC
TRBJ1-6 12 NA NA TRBV13 CASSTPDTSLHF TGTGCCAGCAGCACTCCGGACACCTCCCTCCACTTT
TRBJ1-5 12 NA few TRBV27 CASSSFNQPQHF TGTGCCAGCAGTTCCTTCAATCAGCCCCAGCATTTT
TRBJ1-3 19 NA NA TRBV21-1 CASSPEGPGQGATGNTIYF TGTGCCAGCAGCCCTGAAGGTCCGGGACAGGGGGCCACTGGAAACACCATATATTTT
TRBJ1-4 14 NA NA TRBV19 CASSRQASNEKLFF TGTGCCAGCAGTAGACAGGCTTCAAATGAAAAACTGTTTTTT
TRBJ2-1 17 TRBD2 NA TRBV2 CASTTSGGATRYNEQFF TGTGCCAGCACGACTAGCGGGGGAGCGACGAGATACAATGAGCAGTTCTTC
TRBJ1-2 13 NA NA TRBV5-4 CASSLTGDYGYTF TGTGCCAGCAGCTTAACGGGAGACTATGGCTACACCTTC
TRBJ2-7 17 NA NA TRBV7-8 CASSLRSALAVNYEQYF TGTGCCAGCAGCTTACGAAGTGCCCTAGCAGTGAACTACGAGCAGTACTTC
TRBJ2-3 18 TRBD2 NA TRBV5-6 CASSPLAATILSTDTQYF TGTGCCAGCAGTCCTCTAGCGGCTACTATCCTAAGCACAGATACGCAGTATTTT
TRBJ1-5 14 NA NA TRBV24-1 CATSDGASHQPQHF TGTGCCACCAGTGATGGAGCATCCCATCAGCCCCAGCATTTT
TRBJ1-2 15 NA NA TRBV5-1 CASSLGNQGSYGYTF TGCGCCAGCAGCTTGGGGAACCAGGGAAGCTATGGCTACACCTTC
TRBJ2-1 15 TRBD2 NA TRBV28 CASSPTSGGTNEQFF TGTGCCAGCAGCCCGACTAGCGGGGGTACCAATGAGCAGTTCTTC
TRBJ2-1 15 NA few TRBV9 CASSTQGRDYNEQFF TGTGCCAGCAGCACACAGGGTAGGGATTACAATGAGCAGTTCTTC
TRBJ2-7 15 TRBD2 NA TRBV28 CASSSLAGNTYEQYF TGTGCCAGCAGCTCACTAGCGGGGAACACCTACGAGCAGTACTTC
TRBJ1-1 16 TRBD1 NA TRBV7-9 CASSPRTGSVNTEAFF TGTGCCAGCAGCCCGCGGACAGGGAGTGTGAACACTGAAGCTTTCTTT
TRBJ2-5 15 NA NA TRBV5-1 CASSRAAPRGETQYF TGCGCCAGCAGTAGAGCGGCCCCCCGGGGAGAGACCCAGTACTTC
TRBJ2-1 16 NA NA TRBV5-5 CASSLDLEVSYNEQFF TGTGCCAGCAGCTTGGACTTAGAGGTCTCCTACAATGAGCAGTTCTTC
TRBJ2-7 15 TRBD1 NA TRBV28 CASSSPGQGIPEQYF TGTGCCAGCAGTTCTCCGGGACAGGGGATCCCCGAGCAGTACTTC
TRBJ2-7 16 NA NA TRBV11-3 CASSSQGGGQTLEQYF TGTGCCAGCAGCTCCCAAGGAGGGGGACAGACCCTCGAGCAGTACTTC
TRBJ2-2 13 NA NA TRBV11-2 CASHLTNTGELFF TGTGCCAGCCACTTGACGAACACCGGGGAGCTGTTTTTT
TRBJ1-3 15 NA NA TRBV7-9 CASSLELLSGNTIYF TGTGCCAGCAGCTTAGAACTCCTATCTGGAAACACCATATATTTT
TRBJ1-5 13 NA NA TRBV6-5 CASREGFGQPQHF TGTGCCAGCAGGGAGGGGTTCGGGCAGCCCCAGCATTTT
TRBJ2-7 15 NA NA TRBV11-2 CASSLDLQGPGEQYF TGTGCCAGCAGCTTGGACCTACAGGGCCCAGGCGAGCAGTACTTC
TRBJ2-7 14 NA NA TRBV27 CASSPFIPSHEQYF TGTGCCAGCAGTCCCTTTATTCCAAGCCACGAGCAGTACTTC
TRBJ2-1 19 NA NA TRBV28 CASSLFRDGPPISYNEQFF TGTGCCAGCAGTTTATTCAGGGATGGCCCACCAATCTCCTACAATGAGCAGTTCTTC
TRBJ1-4 15 TRBD1 NA TRBV5-1 CASSLRQGGNEKLFF TGCGCCAGCAGCTTGAGACAGGGGGGAAATGAAAAACTGTTTTTT
TRBJ1-6 14 NA NA TRBV5-4 CASSLDRANSPLHF TGTGCCAGCAGCTTGGACAGAGCTAATTCACCCCTCCACTTT
TRBJ2-7 15 TRBD1 NA TRBV19 CASSIDRDRGYEQYF TGTGCCAGTAGTATAGACCGGGACAGGGGGTACGAGCAGTACTTC
TRBJ1-1 13 NA NA TRBV14 CASTPQGSGEAFF TGTGCCAGCACGCCACAGGGCTCGGGTGAAGCTTTCTTT
TRBJ1-2 12 TRBD1 NA TRBV5-1 CARPGQVGGYTF TGCGCCAGACCGGGACAGGTGGGGGGCTACACCTTC
TRBJ1-5 14 TRBD1 NA TRBV27 CASSLQGADQPQHF TGTGCCAGCAGTTTGCAGGGGGCTGATCAGCCCCAGCATTTT
TRBJ2-7 18 TRBD1 NA TRBV18 CASSPRTSRQGATYEQYF TGTGCCAGCTCACCTCGAACCTCCCGACAGGGGGCGACCTACGAGCAGTACTTC
TRBJ1-5 13 NA few TRBV27 CASSRRGLQPQHF TGTGCCAGCAGTCGGAGGGGTCTTCAGCCCCAGCATTTT
TRBJ2-3 12 NA NA TRBV19 CASSTRFDTQYF TGTGCCAGTAGTACGCGTTTCGATACGCAGTATTTT
TRBJ2-1 14 NA NA TRBV15 CATSKWSSYNEQFF TGTGCCACCAGCAAGTGGAGCTCCTACAATGAGCAGTTCTTC
TRBJ2-5 15 TRBD2 NA TRBV4-1 CASSRILAAQETQYF TGCGCCAGCAGCCGTATACTAGCGGCCCAAGAGACCCAGTACTTC
TRBJ2-7 13 NA NA TRBV30 CAWSEGVGDEQYF TGTGCCTGGAGTGAGGGGGTAGGCGACGAGCAGTACTTC
TRBJ1-6 15 TRBD1 NA TRBV5-8 CASSLKTGANSPLHF TGTGCCAGCAGCTTGAAAACAGGGGCTAATTCACCCCTCCACTTT
TRBJ2-5 19 TRBD2 NA TRBV11-2 CASSPRLGLAGGRGETQYF TGTGCCAGCAGCCCTAGACTGGGACTAGCGGGGGGGCGTGGCGAGACCCAGTACTTC